Each of the 15 T cell receptor beta chains below was sequenced from the same sample in a study of T cells in Graves' hyperthyroidism and ophthalmopathy. Researchers took RNA transcripts and amplified the TCR beta CDR3 regions from them. An initial round of RT-PCR targeting the TCR CDR3 relied on the HTBI primer set. TCRdb processed the multiplex PCR reads anew with MiXCR; each CDR3 protein has one entry. This table has hundreds of thousands of distinct CDR3 sequences, roughly 15% appearing once. The sequencing input was blood. Receptors were obtained from a woman aged 18-29 years with Graves' ophthalmopathy.

This clonotype came up a few times. The J gene is TRBJ2-1, the V gene TRBV2; 9 nucleotides match TRBD1. V lost 3 bases and J lost 5; bases outside the gene matches: 5. Germline V CDR1 and CDR2: SNHLY, FYNNEI. The CDR3 consists of 15 residues. The CDR3 loop reads CASSDIGQGNNEQFF. The CDR3 coding sequence is TGTGCCAGCAGTGATATAGGACAGGGGAACAATGAGCAGTTCTTC.

The table lists this clonotype with a few counts. CDR3 residues: CASSSWTGKIEAFF. In nucleotides, the CDR3 is TGTGCCAGCAGCTCTTGGACAGGGAAAATTGAAGCTTTCTTT. The rearrangement links TRBV13 to TRBJ1-1, with 8 bases identical to TRBD1. The CDR3 sequence is 14 residues long. Germline-derived CDR1 and CDR2 are PRHDT and FYEKMQ (reference sequence). V gave up 4 bases and J gave up 7 bases; unmatched junction bases: 8.

There are many counts of this clonotype. V is TRBV15 and J is TRBJ2-3, with 7 bases identical to TRBD1. CDR3 length equals 16 residues. V dropped 3 bases and J dropped 4; count of bases not matched to a gene: 10. Per germline, CDR1 LNHNV and CDR2 YYDKDF (reference sequence). DNA for the CDR3: TGTGCCACCAGCAGTGCTACACAGGGGCGCGCAGATACGCAGTATTTT. Translation gives CATSSATQGRADTQYF.

Concerning this clonotype: A read error may be the cause here, since a much bigger clone is one base away. The J gene is TRBJ1-1, the V gene TRBV18; TRBD1 matches 11 bases. Germline trimming cut 9 bases from V and 1 base from J; bases unmatched to any gene: 4. Looked up from germline, CDR1 is KGHSH and CDR2 is LQKENI. CDR3 length: 14 amino acids. The CDR3 is CASLGQGANTEAFF. CDR3 coding DNA: TGTGCCAGTCTAGGACAGGGGGCGAACACTGAAGCTTTCTTT.

This clonotype was seen ten or more times. This rearrangement joins TRBV5-1 to TRBJ2-1; 7 bases map to TRBD1. Trimming removed 4 bases from V and 2 bases from J; junction bases left unmatched: 0. Germline lookup yields CDR1 SGHRS and CDR2 YFSETQ. This CDR3 spans 13 amino acids. The CDR3 DNA reads TGCGCCAGCAGCACAGGGGCCTACAATGAGCAGTTCTTC. This gives the protein CASSTGAYNEQFF. Drawing the rest from reference TRBV5-1 and TRBJ2-1, the complete variable domain is KAGVTQTPRYLIKTRGQQVTLSCSPISGHRSVSWYQQTPGQGLQFLFEYFSETQRNKGNFPGRFSGRQFSNSRSEMNVSTLELGDSALYLCASSTGAYNEQFFGPGTRLTVL.

This clonotype was seen a single time. The chain recombines TRBV14 with TRBJ1-4; D gene ambiguous. The germline V and J ends were trimmed by 0 bases and 11 bases, with 16 bases remaining between them. Germline assignment: CDR1 SGHDN and CDR2 FVKESK. The CDR3 is 15 amino acids. DNA of the CDR3: TGTGCCAGCAGCCAAGATCGCGACGGTCTTCGGAAACTGTTTTTT. This encodes CASSQDRDGLRKLFF.

This clonotype has more than one count but fewer than ten. This chain connects TRBV7-2 to TRBJ1-1; D is possibly TRBD1 (6 bases). This CDR3 region has 14 residues. V was trimmed by 7 bases and J by 4 bases, leaving 16 bases between them. Germline assignment: CDR1 SGHTA and CDR2 FQGNSA. The CDR3 reads CASNPKVGGTEAFF. For the CDR3, the DNA is TGTGCCAGCAACCCGAAGGTAGGGGGCACTGAAGCTTTCTTT.

This clonotype was found many times. The rearrangement links TRBV3-1 to TRBJ1-1, with D perhaps matching TRBD1 (6 bases). Germline loops: CDR1 LGHDT, CDR2 YNNKEL (reference sequence). Between the trimmed V and J ends, which lost 4 bases and 1 base, there was a span of 13 bases. CDR3 size: 15 residues. The CDR3 sequence is CASSPKGVANTEAFF. Here the CDR3 DNA reads TGTGCCAGCAGCCCTAAGGGGGTGGCGAACACTGAAGCTTTCTTT.

This clonotype occurred many times. The chain employs TRBV7-3 and TRBJ2-1; possible D gene TRBD2, 5 bases. V was trimmed by 5 bases and J by 6 bases, leaving 11 bases between them. The CDR3 sequence is 13 residues long. The V gene's germline CDR1 is SGHTA and CDR2 FQGTGA. In DNA form, the CDR3 reads TGTGCCAGCAGCCCTTCCGGAGGCAATGAGCAGTTCTTC. Translated: CASSPSGGNEQFF.

Of note for this clonotype: Germline is not matched at one junction end, which may reflect a read error. The chain links TRBV3-1 to TRBJ2-2, with 8 bases fitting TRBD2. The CDR3 spans 17 residues. CDR1 and CDR2 from the germline V gene are LGHDT and YNNKEL (reference sequence). As DNA, the CDR3 is TGTGCCAGCAACCAAGAATGGAGGCGGGAGGTCACCGGGGAGCTGTTTTTT. This gives the protein CASNQEWRREVTGELFF.

This clonotype was counted only a few times. The chain joins TRBV6-1 to TRBJ2-3, with 8 bases fitting TRBD2. After removal of 2 bases from V and 4 bases from J, the junction contained 2 bases not matched to a gene. Germline V CDR1 and CDR2: MNHNS, SASEGT. The CDR3 spans 14 residues. CDR3 region: CASSESGSPDTQYF. DNA of the CDR3: TGTGCCAGCAGTGAAAGCGGGAGCCCAGATACGCAGTATTTT.

Ten or more counts support this clonotype. The gene calls are TRBV11-2 and TRBJ1-5; weak D call: TRBD1 (6 bases). V was pared by 5 bases and J by 2 bases, with 16 bases between. CDR1 SGHAT and CDR2 FQNNGV come from the germline V gene. CDR3 length equals 16 residues. The CDR3 bases are TGTGCCAGCAGCCCCCTTTCGGGGGCCCGCAATCAGCCCCAGCATTTT. Translated: CASSPLSGARNQPQHF. The variable domain in full, with the rest retrieved from reference TRBV11-2 and TRBJ1-5, is EAGVAQSPRYKIIEKRQSVAFWCNPISGHATLYWYQQILGQGPKLLIQFQNNGVVDDSQLPKDRFSAERLKGVDSTLKIQPAKLEDSAVYLCASSPLSGARNQPQHFGDGTRLSIL.

Regarding this clonotype: An end of the junction does not agree with germline; a read error may underlie this. V is TRBV7-9 and J is TRBJ2-1, with 7 bases aligning to TRBD2. CDR1 SEHNR and CDR2 FQNEAQ come from the germline V gene (reference sequence). The CDR3 length is 16 residues. This chain's CDR3 is CAGSLGLAEPQNEQFF. The CDR3 DNA reads TGTGCCGGCAGCTTAGGGCTAGCGGAGCCCCAGAATGAGCAGTTCTTC.

Points on this clonotype: This clone may be a read error of a much larger clone one base away. The J gene is TRBJ2-5, the V gene TRBV12-3 or TRBV12-4, with 8 bases fitting TRBD1. The CDR3 is made up of 15 amino acids. The V and J ends lost 6 bases and 7 bases, in that order; junction bases with no gene match: 13. CDR3 residues: CASRQVAGTGVTQYF. The CDR3 DNA is TGTGCCAGCAGACAAGTCGCCGGGACAGGAGTGACCCAGTACTTC.

The chain uses TRBV30 and TRBJ1-1; the D gene is possibly TRBD1 (5 bases). V lost 0 bases, J lost 1 base, and 12 bases lay in between. CDR3 length: 15 residues. Germline values: CDR1 GTSNPN, CDR2 SVGIG (reference sequence). CDR3 in DNA: TGTGCCTGGAGTGTTGTATGGGGGGAGAACACTGAAGCTTTCTTT. Its protein product is CAWSVVWGENTEAFF.